Listed below are T cell receptor beta chains from one sample, sequenced in a study of control samples from healthy donors and cancer patients. This table comes from immunoSEQ multiplex PCR, and its TCRdb copy is limited to in-frame clones, with some not included. The top ten clones hold 14% of a sample with some 140,000 clones, 85% to 95% of them seen once. Sequencing was carried out using PBMCs. Receptors originate from a man between 60 and 70 years old with colorectal cancer. CDR3s include the opening cysteine and the closing phenylalanine or tryptophan. The order of the fields is CDR3 DNA, CDR3 protein, CDR3 length, D gene, J gene, V gene. D genes are given only for firm matches.

CDR3nt: TGTGCCAGCAGTGAAGATCGGGGGGCGAACACTGAAGCTTTCTTT
CDR3aa: CASSEDRGANTEAFF
len: 15
d_gene: NA
j_gene: TRBJ1-1
v_gene: TRBV2

CDR3nt: TGCGCCAGCAGCCAAATAAGGTTATCGACGGGGGCGCCTAGCTATGGCTACACCTTC
CDR3aa: CASSQIRLSTGAPSYGYTF
len: 19
d_gene: NA
j_gene: TRBJ1-2
v_gene: TRBV4-1

CDR3nt: TGTGCCAGCTCACCGACCGGAACGGACAGGGAAGCTTTCTTT
CDR3aa: CASSPTGTDREAFF
len: 14
d_gene: TRBD1
j_gene: TRBJ1-1
v_gene: TRBV18

CDR3nt: TGTGCCAGCAGCCGGTTCGTCGGACAGCGCGGTGAAGCTTTCTTT
CDR3aa: CASSRFVGQRGEAFF
len: 15
d_gene: NA
j_gene: TRBJ1-1
v_gene: TRBV5-5

CDR3nt: TGTGCCAGCAGCCTACAGGTGATGGGGAATTCACCCCTCCACTTT
CDR3aa: CASSLQVMGNSPLHF
len: 15
d_gene: NA
j_gene: TRBJ1-6
v_gene: TRBV6-5

CDR3nt: TGTGCCAGCAGTGTAGATAACAATGAGCAGTTCTTC
CDR3aa: CASSVDNNEQFF
len: 12
d_gene: NA
j_gene: TRBJ2-1
v_gene: TRBV2

CDR3nt: TGTGCCATCAGTTATGGTAGCGGGAACACTGAAGCTTTCTTT
CDR3aa: CAISYGSGNTEAFF
len: 14
d_gene: NA
j_gene: TRBJ1-1
v_gene: TRBV10-3

CDR3nt: TGTGCCAGCTCACCGTCGACAGGGGGCTACAATGAGCAGTTCTTC
CDR3aa: CASSPSTGGYNEQFF
len: 15
d_gene: TRBD1
j_gene: TRBJ2-1
v_gene: TRBV18

CDR3nt: TGCGCCAGCAAGGGTCCGGGAGGGACCACCAATGATTATAATTCACCCCTCCACTTT
CDR3aa: CASKGPGGTTNDYNSPLHF
len: 19
d_gene: NA
j_gene: TRBJ1-6
v_gene: TRBV23-1

CDR3nt: TGTGCCAGCAGCGGGGGCCCAGGGGAGACCCAGTACTTC
CDR3aa: CASSGGPGETQYF
len: 13
d_gene: NA
j_gene: TRBJ2-5
v_gene: TRBV5-5

CDR3nt: TGCGCCAGCAGCTTTAGGGGTGGAACTGGAGCTTTCTTT
CDR3aa: CASSFRGGTGAFF
len: 13
d_gene: NA
j_gene: TRBJ1-1
v_gene: TRBV5-1

CDR3nt: TGTGCCAGCAGCTTACCGTCCAGGGACGTATTGACCTACGAGCAGTACTTC
CDR3aa: CASSLPSRDVLTYEQYF
len: 17
d_gene: NA
j_gene: TRBJ2-7
v_gene: TRBV7-8

CDR3nt: TGTGCCAGCAACCTTCCGGGGGACACTGAAGCTTTCTTT
CDR3aa: CASNLPGDTEAFF
len: 13
d_gene: NA
j_gene: TRBJ1-1
v_gene: TRBV9

CDR3nt: TGTGCCAGCAGCCAAGGGGCCCTTTTGGGGTCCTACAATGAGCAGTTCTTC
CDR3aa: CASSQGALLGSYNEQFF
len: 17
d_gene: NA
j_gene: TRBJ2-1
v_gene: TRBV3-1/TRBV3-2

CDR3nt: TGTGCCAGCAGCTTAGGTACCAGGAACACTGAAGCTTTCTTT
CDR3aa: CASSLGTRNTEAFF
len: 14
d_gene: NA
j_gene: TRBJ1-1
v_gene: TRBV7-9

CDR3nt: TGCGCCAGCAGCCAAGGGGGAGTCGGCACTGAAGCTTTCTTT
CDR3aa: CASSQGGVGTEAFF
len: 14
d_gene: NA
j_gene: TRBJ1-1
v_gene: TRBV4-1

CDR3nt: TGTGCCAGTAGTATAGTTGGGGGCTCGAACACTGAAGCTTTCTTT
CDR3aa: CASSIVGGSNTEAFF
len: 15
d_gene: NA
j_gene: TRBJ1-1
v_gene: TRBV19

CDR3nt: TGTGCCAGCAGTACAACAGGGGTTCAGCCCCAGCATTTT
CDR3aa: CASSTTGVQPQHF
len: 13
d_gene: TRBD1
j_gene: TRBJ1-5
v_gene: TRBV12-3/TRBV12-4

CDR3nt: TGTGCCAGCAGCTATACTAGCGGGGGGTCCCTGGGCCAAGAGACCCAGTACTTC
CDR3aa: CASSYTSGGSLGQETQYF
len: 18
d_gene: TRBD2
j_gene: TRBJ2-5
v_gene: TRBV7-9

CDR3nt: TGTGCCACCAGTGCCTTCGGACAGCCCCAGCATTTT
CDR3aa: CATSAFGQPQHF
len: 12
d_gene: NA
j_gene: TRBJ1-5
v_gene: TRBV24-1

CDR3nt: TGCGCCAGCAGCTTGGAAGACAGCACAGATACGCAGTATTTT
CDR3aa: CASSLEDSTDTQYF
len: 14
d_gene: NA
j_gene: TRBJ2-3
v_gene: TRBV5-1

CDR3nt: TGCGCCAGCAGCCAAGATGGATTACAGGGGGAAGCTAACTATGGCTACACCTTC
CDR3aa: CASSQDGLQGEANYGYTF
len: 18
d_gene: TRBD1
j_gene: TRBJ1-2
v_gene: TRBV4-3

CDR3nt: TGTGCCAGCAGGGTAGGACAGGGGTTGAGCACTGAAGCTTTCTTT
CDR3aa: CASRVGQGLSTEAFF
len: 15
d_gene: TRBD1
j_gene: TRBJ1-1
v_gene: TRBV5-5

CDR3nt: TGTGCCAGCACGAGACAGAGCCCCTACGAGCAGTACTTC
CDR3aa: CASTRQSPYEQYF
len: 13
d_gene: NA
j_gene: TRBJ2-7
v_gene: TRBV18

CDR3nt: TGCGCCAGCAGCTTGGATGTGCGGATGAACACTGAAGCTTTCTTT
CDR3aa: CASSLDVRMNTEAFF
len: 15
d_gene: NA
j_gene: TRBJ1-1
v_gene: TRBV5-1